A single TCR beta chain is shown here with its context. TCRdb redid the calling of the PCR reads with MiXCR, one entry per CDR3 protein. The sample holds over 10,000 distinct CDR3 sequences, less than 70% seen once. These data are taken from a study of CD4 and CD8 cells across lung adenocarcinoma regions. CDR1 SGDLS and CDR2 YYNGEE come from the germline V gene. The V gene lost 4 bases and the J gene lost 5 bases, with 12 bases spanning the gap. The CDR3 length is 13 residues. Localized lung adenocarcinoma, a non-small cell lung cancer, affected the donors. Sequencing used CD8+ T cells from the margin of a lung tumor. The sequence was obtained from a female donor with lung adenocarcinoma. The CD4 and CD8 labels of this study may be unreliable. The chain employs TRBV9 and TRBJ1-2; maybe TRBD1 (5 bases). This chain's CDR3 is CASSPPGRYGYTF. The DNA for the CDR3 is TGTGCCAGCAGCCCCCCAGGGCGGTATGGCTACACCTTC.